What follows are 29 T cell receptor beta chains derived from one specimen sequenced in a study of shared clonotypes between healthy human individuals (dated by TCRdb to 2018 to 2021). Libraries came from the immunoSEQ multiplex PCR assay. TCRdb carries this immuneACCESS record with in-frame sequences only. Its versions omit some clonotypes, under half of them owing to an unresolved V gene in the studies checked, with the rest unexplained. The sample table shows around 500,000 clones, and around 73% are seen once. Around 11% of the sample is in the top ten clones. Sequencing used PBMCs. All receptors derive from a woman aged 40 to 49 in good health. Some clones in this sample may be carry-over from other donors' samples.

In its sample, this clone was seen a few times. CDR3 coding DNA: TGTGCCAGTAGTATGAGGGTTAACTATGGCTACACCTTC. It specifies CASSMRVNYGYTF. The V call is TRBV19, the J call TRBJ1-2; D is ambiguous. The V gene's germline CDR1 is LNHDA and CDR2 SQIVND (reference sequence). V was trimmed by 3 bases and J by 1 base, leaving 6 bases between them. This CDR3 has 13 amino acids.

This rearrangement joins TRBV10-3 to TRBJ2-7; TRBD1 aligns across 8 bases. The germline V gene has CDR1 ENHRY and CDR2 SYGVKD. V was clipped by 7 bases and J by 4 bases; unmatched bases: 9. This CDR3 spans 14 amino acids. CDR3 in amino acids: CAIMGQGAVYEQYF. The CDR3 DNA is TGTGCCATCATGGGGCAGGGGGCCGTTTACGAGCAGTACTTC.

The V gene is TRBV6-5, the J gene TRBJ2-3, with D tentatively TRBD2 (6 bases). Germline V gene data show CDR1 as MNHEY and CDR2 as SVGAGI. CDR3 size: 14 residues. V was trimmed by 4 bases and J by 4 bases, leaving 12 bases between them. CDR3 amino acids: CASSLPGAADTQYF. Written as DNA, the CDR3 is TGTGCCAGCAGTTTGCCGGGAGCGGCAGATACGCAGTATTTT.

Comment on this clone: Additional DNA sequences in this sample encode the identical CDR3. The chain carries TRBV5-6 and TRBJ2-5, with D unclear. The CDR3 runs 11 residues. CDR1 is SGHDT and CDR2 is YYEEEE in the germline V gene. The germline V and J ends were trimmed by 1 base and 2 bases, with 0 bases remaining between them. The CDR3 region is CASSLQETQYF. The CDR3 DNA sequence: TGTGCCAGCAGCTTGCAAGAGACCCAGTACTTC.

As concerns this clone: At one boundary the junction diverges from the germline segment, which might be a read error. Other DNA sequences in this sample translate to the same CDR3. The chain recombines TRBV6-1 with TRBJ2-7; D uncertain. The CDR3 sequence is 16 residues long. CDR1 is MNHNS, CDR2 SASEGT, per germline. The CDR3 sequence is CASSEWPTDLNYEQYF. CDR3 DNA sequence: TGTGCTAGCAGTGAATGGCCCACAGATTTAAATTACGAGCAGTACTTC.

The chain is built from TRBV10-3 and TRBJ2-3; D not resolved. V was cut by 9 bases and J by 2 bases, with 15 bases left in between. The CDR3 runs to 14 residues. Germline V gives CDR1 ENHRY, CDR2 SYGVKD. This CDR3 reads CAITRTEYTDTQYF. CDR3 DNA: TGTGCCATTACCCGGACGGAATACACAGATACGCAGTATTTT.

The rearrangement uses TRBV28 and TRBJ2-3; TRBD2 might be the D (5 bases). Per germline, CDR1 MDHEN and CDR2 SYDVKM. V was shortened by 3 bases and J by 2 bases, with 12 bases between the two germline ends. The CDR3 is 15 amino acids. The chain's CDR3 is CASSFVQRYTDTQYF. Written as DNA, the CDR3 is TGTGCCAGCAGTTTTGTTCAGCGGTACACAGATACGCAGTATTTT.

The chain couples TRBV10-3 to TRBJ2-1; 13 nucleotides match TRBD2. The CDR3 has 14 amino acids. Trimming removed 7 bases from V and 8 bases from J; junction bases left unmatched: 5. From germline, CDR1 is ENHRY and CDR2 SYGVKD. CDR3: CAITGTSGIDEQFF. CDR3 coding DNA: TGTGCCATCACCGGGACTAGCGGGATCGATGAGCAGTTCTTC.

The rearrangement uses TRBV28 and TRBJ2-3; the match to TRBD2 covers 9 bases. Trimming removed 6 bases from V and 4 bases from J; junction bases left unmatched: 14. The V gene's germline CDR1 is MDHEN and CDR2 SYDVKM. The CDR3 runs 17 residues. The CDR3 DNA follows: TGTGCCAGCAGGGAAGGGACTAGCTCTTTTTTTTCAGATACGCAGTATTTT. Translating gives CASREGTSSFFSDTQYF.

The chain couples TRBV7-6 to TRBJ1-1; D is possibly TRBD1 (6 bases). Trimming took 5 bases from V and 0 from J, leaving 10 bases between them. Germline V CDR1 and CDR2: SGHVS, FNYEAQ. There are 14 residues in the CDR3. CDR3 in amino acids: CASSKGQMNTEAFF. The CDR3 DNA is TGTGCCAGCAGCAAAGGACAGATGAACACTGAAGCTTTCTTT.

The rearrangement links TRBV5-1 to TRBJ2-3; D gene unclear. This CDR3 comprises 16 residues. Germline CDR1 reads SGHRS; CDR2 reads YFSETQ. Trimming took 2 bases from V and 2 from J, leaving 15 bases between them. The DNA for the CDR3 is TGCGCCAGCAGCTTAGCCCCCAACCGCCACACAGATACGCAGTATTTT. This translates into CASSLAPNRHTDTQYF.

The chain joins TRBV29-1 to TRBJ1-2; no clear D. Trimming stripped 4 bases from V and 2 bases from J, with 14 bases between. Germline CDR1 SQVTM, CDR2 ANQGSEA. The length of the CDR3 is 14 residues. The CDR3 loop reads CSVVGGSTNYGYTF. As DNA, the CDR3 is TGCAGCGTTGTCGGAGGGAGCACGAACTATGGCTACACCTTC.

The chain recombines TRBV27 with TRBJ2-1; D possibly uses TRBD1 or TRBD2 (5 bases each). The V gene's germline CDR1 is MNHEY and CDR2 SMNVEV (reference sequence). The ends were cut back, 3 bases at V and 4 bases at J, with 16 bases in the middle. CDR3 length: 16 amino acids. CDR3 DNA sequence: TGTGCCAGCAGTTTTGGGGGTACGGGCATTTACAATGAGCAGTTCTTC. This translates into CASSFGGTGIYNEQFF.

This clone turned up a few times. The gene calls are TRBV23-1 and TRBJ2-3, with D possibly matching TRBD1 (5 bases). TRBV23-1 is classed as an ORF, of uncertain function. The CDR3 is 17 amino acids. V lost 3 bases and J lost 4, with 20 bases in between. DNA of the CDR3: TGCGCCAGCAGTCAGGTGAATACCCCCGACAGATCAGATACGCAGTATTTT. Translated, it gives CASSQVNTPDRSDTQYF.

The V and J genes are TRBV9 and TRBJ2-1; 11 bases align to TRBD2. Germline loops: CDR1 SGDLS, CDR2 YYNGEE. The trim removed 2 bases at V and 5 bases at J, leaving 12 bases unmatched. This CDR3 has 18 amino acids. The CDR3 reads CASSVAPGGTSGNNEQFF. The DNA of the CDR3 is TGTGCCAGCAGCGTTGCCCCTGGGGGGACTAGCGGAAACAATGAGCAGTTCTTC.

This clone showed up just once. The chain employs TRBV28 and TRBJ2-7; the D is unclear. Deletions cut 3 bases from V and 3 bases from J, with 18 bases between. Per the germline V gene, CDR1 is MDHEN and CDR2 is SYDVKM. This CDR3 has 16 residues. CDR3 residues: CASSFLQSTARYEQYF. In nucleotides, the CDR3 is TGTGCCAGCAGTTTTCTCCAGTCCACGGCTCGCTACGAGCAGTACTTC.

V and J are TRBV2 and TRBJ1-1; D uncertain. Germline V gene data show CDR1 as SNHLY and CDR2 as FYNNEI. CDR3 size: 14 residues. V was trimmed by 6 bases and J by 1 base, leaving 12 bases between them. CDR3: CASSRTAENTEAFF. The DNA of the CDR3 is TGTGCCAGCAGCCGAACGGCGGAGAACACTGAAGCTTTCTTT.

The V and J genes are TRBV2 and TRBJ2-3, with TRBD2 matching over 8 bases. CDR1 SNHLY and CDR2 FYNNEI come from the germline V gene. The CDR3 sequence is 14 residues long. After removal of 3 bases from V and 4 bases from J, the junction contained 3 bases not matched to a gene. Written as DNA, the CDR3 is TGTGCCAGCAGTGATGGAGCGGGAGCAGATACGCAGTATTTT. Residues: CASSDGAGADTQYF.

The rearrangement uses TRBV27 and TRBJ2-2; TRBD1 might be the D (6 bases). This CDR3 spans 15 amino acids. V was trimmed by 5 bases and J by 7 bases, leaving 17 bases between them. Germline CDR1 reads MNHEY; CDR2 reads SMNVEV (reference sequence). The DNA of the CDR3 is TGTGCCAGCAGTCCATGGGACACCGTAGGCGGGGAGCTGTTTTTT. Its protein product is CASSPWDTVGGELFF.

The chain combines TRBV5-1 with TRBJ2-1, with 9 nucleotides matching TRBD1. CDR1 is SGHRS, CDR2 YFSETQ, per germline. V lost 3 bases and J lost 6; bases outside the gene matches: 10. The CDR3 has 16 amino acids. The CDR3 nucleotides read TGCGCCAGCAGCTGGACCGGGACAGGGAATATCAATGAGCAGTTCTTC. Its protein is CASSWTGTGNINEQFF. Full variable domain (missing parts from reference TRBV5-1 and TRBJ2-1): KAGVTQTPRYLIKTRGQQVTLSCSPISGHRSVSWYQQTPGQGLQFLFEYFSETQRNKGNFPGRFSGRQFSNSRSEMNVSTLELGDSALYLCASSWTGTGNINEQFFGPGTRLTVL.

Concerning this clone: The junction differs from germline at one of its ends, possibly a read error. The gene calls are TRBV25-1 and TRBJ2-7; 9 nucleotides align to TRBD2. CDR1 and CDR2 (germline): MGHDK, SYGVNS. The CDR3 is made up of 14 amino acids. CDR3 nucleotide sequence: TGTGCCATCAGTGAGGTAGCGGGAGTGGGGGAGCAGTACTTC. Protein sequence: CAISEVAGVGEQYF.

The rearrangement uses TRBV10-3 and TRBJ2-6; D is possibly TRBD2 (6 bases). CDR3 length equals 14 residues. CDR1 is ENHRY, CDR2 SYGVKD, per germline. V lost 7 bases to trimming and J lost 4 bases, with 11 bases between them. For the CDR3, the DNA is TGTGCCATCAAAGAGGAGGGAGGGGCCAACGTCCTGACTTTC. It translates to CAIKEEGGANVLTF.

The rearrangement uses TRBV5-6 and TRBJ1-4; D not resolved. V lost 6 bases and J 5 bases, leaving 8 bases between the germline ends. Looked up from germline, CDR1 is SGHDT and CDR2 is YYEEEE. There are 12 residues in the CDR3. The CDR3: CASNLGNEKLFF. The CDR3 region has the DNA TGTGCCAGCAACCTGGGGAATGAAAAACTGTTTTTT.

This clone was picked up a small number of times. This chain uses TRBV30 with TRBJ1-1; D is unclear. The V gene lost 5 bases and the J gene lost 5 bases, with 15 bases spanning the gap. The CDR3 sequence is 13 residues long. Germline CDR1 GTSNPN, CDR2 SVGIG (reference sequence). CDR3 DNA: TGTGCCTGGCGACTTGGGTCAAGTACTGAAGCTTTCTTT. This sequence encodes CAWRLGSSTEAFF.

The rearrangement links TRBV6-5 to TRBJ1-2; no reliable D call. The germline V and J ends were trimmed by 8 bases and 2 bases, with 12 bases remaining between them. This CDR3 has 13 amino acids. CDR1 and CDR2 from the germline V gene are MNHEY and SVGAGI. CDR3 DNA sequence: TGTGCCAGCGCCCCGAGGTCCAACTATGGCTACACCTTC. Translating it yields CASAPRSNYGYTF.

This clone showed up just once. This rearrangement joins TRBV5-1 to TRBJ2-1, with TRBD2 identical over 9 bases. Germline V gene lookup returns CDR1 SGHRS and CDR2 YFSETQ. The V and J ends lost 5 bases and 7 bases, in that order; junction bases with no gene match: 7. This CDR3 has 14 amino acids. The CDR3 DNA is TGCGCCAGCAGGCGAGGGCTAGCGGGGAATGAGCAGTTCTTC. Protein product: CASRRGLAGNEQFF.

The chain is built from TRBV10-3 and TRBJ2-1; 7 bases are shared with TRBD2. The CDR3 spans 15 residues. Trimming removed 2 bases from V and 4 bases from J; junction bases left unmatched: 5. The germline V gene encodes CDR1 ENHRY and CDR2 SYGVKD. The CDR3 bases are TGTGCCATCAGTGAGAAGCGGGGCGGTTACAATGAGCAGTTCTTC. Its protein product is CAISEKRGGYNEQFF.

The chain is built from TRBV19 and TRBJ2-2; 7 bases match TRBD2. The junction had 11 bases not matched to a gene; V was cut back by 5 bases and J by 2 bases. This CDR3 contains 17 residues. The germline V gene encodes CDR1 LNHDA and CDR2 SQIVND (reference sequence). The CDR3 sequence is CASSSGLAASNTGELFF. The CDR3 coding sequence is TGTGCCAGTAGTTCTGGGCTAGCGGCCTCTAACACCGGGGAGCTGTTTTTT.

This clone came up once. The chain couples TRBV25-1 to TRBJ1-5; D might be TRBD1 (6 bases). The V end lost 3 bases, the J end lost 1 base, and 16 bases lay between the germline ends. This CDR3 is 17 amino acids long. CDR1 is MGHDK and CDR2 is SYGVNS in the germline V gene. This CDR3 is CASSDRTGIKSNQPQHF. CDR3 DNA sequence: TGTGCCAGCAGTGATCGAACAGGGATTAAGAGCAATCAGCCCCAGCATTTT.